This TCR beta chain was captured by sequencing in a study of response to subunit inactivated influenza vaccine. Via MiXCR, TCRdb re-called the RT-PCR reads, giving one row per CDR3 protein. The sample includes around 540,000 distinct CDR3 sequences, 10% to 15% of them seen just once. The table lists this clonotype with a few counts. The material was PBMCs from blood, obtained on the day of vaccination. This receptor was identified in a man aged 50-59 years who received an inactivated influenza vaccine.

For the CDR3, the DNA is TGCAGCGCTGGGGCTAGCGGGAGTAGGACAGATACGCAGTATTTT. As protein: CSAGASGSRTDTQYF. This sequence joins TRBV29-1 and TRBJ2-3, with 10 bases identical to TRBD2. There are 15 residues in the CDR3. Germline V gene data show CDR1 as SQVTM and CDR2 as ANQGSEA. The ends lost 7 bases at V and 3 bases at J; junction bases unmatched: 10.